The TCR beta chain under discussion was sequenced for a study of cytotoxic CD8 clonotypes in ibrutinib-treated CLL. V shed 2 bases, J shed 4 bases, and the junction held 5 bases outside the gene matches. From germline, CDR1 is ENHRY and CDR2 SYGVKD. CDR3 length equals 15 residues. Comment on this clone: Its antigen is not identified.

General study findings and limits: Baseline values of clonality outstripped age-matched healthy donors and followed circulating CD8+ T-cell counts.

Assay used: immunoSEQ multiplex PCR; TCRdb lists only in-frame clones, some missing. This sample carries roughly 170,000 clones, roughly 80% of them seen once, and the ten largest clones take about 4.6%. The sequences come from PBMCs, collected after 24 months of ibrutinib treatment. The clonotype originates from a human donor with chronic lymphocytic leukemia. This sequence joins TRBV10-3 and TRBJ2-3; 8 bases agree with TRBD2. CDR3 coding DNA: TGTGCCATCAGTGAGGGAGCGGGAGATTCAGATACGCAGTATTTT. Its translation: CAISEGAGDSDTQYF.